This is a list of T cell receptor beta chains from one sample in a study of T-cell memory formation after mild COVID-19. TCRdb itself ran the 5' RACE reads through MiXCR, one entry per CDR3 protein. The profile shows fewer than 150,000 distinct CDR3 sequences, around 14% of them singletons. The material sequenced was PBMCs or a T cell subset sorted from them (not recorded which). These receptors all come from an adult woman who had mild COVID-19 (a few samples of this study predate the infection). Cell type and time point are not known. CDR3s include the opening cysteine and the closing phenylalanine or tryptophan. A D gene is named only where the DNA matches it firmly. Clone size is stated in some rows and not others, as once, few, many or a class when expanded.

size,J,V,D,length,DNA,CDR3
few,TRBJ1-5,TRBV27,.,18,TGTGCCAGCAGTCCTAAGGGCAAGACGGCAAGGGGGAATCAGCCCCAGCATTTT,CASSPKGKTARGNQPQHF
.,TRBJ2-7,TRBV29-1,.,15,TGCAGCGTAGAAACGACGGCTACTTCCTCCTACGAGCAGTACTTC,CSVETTATSSYEQYF
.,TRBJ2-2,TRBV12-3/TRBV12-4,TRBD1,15,TGTGCCAGGCACAGGGGGCGGCTGGACACCGGGGAGCTGTTTTTT,CARHRGRLDTGELFF
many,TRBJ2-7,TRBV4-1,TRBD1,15,TGCGCCAGCAGCCACGGGACAGCCGCCGCCTACGAGCAGTACTTC,CASSHGTAAAYEQYF
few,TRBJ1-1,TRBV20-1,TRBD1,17,TGCAGTGCTAGAGACAGGGACAGGGGAAACTATAACACTGAAGCTTTCTTT,CSARDRDRGNYNTEAFF
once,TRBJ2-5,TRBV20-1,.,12,TGCAGTGCTACAGGGTTGGGGGAGACCCAGTACTTC,CSATGLGETQYF
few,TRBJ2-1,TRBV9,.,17,TGTGCCAGCAGCGTAGGGGGAGGATTGGTAGAAACGGGTGAGCAGTTCTTC,CASSVGGGLVETGEQFF
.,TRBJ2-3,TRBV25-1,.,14,TGTGCCAGCACCCCGGGTTCTAGCACAGATACGCAGTATTTT,CASTPGSSTDTQYF
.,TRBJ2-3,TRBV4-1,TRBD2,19,TGCGCCAGCAGCCAAGAGGTTCGAAGCGGGGGGACCCGGGGAGATACGCAGTATTTT,CASSQEVRSGGTRGDTQYF
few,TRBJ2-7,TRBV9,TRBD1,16,TGTGCCAGCAGCGCTACCGGGACAGTGAGCTCCTACGAGCAGTACTTC,CASSATGTVSSYEQYF
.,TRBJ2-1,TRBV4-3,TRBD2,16,TGCGCCAGCAGCCAAGATGGCGCTAGCGGAGGGGATGAGCAGTTCTTC,CASSQDGASGGDEQFF
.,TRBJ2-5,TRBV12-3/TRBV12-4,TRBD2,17,TGTGCCAGCAGCCCGGGACTAGCGGACACCCGCCAAGAGACCCAGTACTTC,CASSPGLADTRQETQYF
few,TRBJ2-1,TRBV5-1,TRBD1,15,TGCGCCAGCAGCCGGGACAGGGGACAGTACAATGAGCAGTTCTTC,CASSRDRGQYNEQFF
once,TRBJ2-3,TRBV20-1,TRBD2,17,TGCAGTGCTAGGGTTCCTAGCGGGAGCCGCCGCACAGATACGCAGTATTTT,CSARVPSGSRRTDTQYF
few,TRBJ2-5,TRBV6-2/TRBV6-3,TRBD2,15,TGTGCCAGCAGTTTTAATAGCGGGAGAGAAGAGACCCAGTACTTC,CASSFNSGREETQYF
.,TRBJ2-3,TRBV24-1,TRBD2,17,TGTGCCACCAGTGACCGGGGGACTACCCGCCACACAGATACGCAGTATTTT,CATSDRGTTRHTDTQYF
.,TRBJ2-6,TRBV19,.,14,TGTGCCAGTAGGGAGATCTCTGGGGCCAACGTCCTGACTTTC,CASREISGANVLTF
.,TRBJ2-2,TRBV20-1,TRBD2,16,TGCAGTGCTAGACTGGGGGTAGCGGGGGACACCGGGGAGCTGTTTTTT,CSARLGVAGDTGELFF
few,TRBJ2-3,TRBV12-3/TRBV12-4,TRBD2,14,TGTGCCAGTACTGGGAGGGGTTATACGAATACGCAGTATTTT,CASTGRGYTNTQYF
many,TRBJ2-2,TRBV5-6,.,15,TGTGCCAGCAGCTTTACGTCAGCGAACACCGGGGAGCTGTTTTTT,CASSFTSANTGELFF
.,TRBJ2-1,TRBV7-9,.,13,TGTGCCAGCAGCTTAATCCGAGAAAATGAGCAGTTCTTC,CASSLIRENEQFF
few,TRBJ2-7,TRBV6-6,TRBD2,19,TGTGCCAGCAGTTACTCCGGGACTAGCGGGGGGTCCTCAACCTACGAGCAGTACTTC,CASSYSGTSGGSSTYEQYF
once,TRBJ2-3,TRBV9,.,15,TGTGCCAGCAGCCCATCCCGGTTCGAGGGGGATACGCAGTATTTT,CASSPSRFEGDTQYF
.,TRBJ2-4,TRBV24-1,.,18,TGTGCCACCTCGGTAGGGCAGCCGCTTTGGCTAGCCAAAAACATTCAGTACTTC,CATSVGQPLWLAKNIQYF
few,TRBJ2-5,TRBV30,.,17,TGTGCCTGGAGCGAGTACCTTTTTGAGGGGAGCCAAGAGACCCAGTACTTC,CAWSEYLFEGSQETQYF
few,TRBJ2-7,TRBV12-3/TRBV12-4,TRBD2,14,TGTGCCAGCAGTTTCGGGACTAGCTGGAACGAGCAGTACTTC,CASSFGTSWNEQYF
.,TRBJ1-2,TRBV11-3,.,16,TGTGCCAGCAGCCACTCGATGGGCCCGAATAACTATGGCTACACCTTC,CASSHSMGPNNYGYTF
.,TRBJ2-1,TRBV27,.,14,TGTGCCAGCAGTAAGACAGGTTACTACAATGAGCAGTTCTTC,CASSKTGYYNEQFF
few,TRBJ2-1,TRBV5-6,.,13,TGTGCCAGCAGCTTGGAGACTCACAATGAGCAGTTCTTC,CASSLETHNEQFF
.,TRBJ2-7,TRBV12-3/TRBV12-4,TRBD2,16,TGTGCCAGCAGCCCTAGCGGGGGTAGGGGCTCCTACGAGCAGTACTTC,CASSPSGGRGSYEQYF
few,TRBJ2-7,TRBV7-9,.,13,TGTGCCAGCAGCTTACCGGGGGAGTACGAGCAGTACTTC,CASSLPGEYEQYF
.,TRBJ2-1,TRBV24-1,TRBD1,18,TGTGCCACCAGTGACACCCAACCGACAGGGAAGAGCTACAATGAGCAGTTCTTC,CATSDTQPTGKSYNEQFF
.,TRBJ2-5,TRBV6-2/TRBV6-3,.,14,TGTGCCAGCAGTTACCCGGATGGTCGAGAGACCCAGTACTTC,CASSYPDGRETQYF
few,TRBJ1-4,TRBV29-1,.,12,TGCAGCGTTGAGCTCACCGGCTGGGGTCTGTTTTTT,CSVELTGWGLFF
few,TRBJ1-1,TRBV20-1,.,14,TGCAGTGCTAGAGAGGGGGGGCGATACACTGAAGCTTTCTTT,CSAREGGRYTEAFF
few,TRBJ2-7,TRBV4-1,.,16,TGCGCCAGCAGCCCCCGCTTGGATCCCTACTCGGACGAGCAGTACTTC,CASSPRLDPYSDEQYF
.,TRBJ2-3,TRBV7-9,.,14,TGTGCCAGCAGTCATCCTCTACCGGTGGATACGCAGTATTTT,CASSHPLPVDTQYF
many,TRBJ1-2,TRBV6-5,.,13,TGTGCCAGCAGTGCTGTCTGGCCCTATGGCTACACCTTC,CASSAVWPYGYTF
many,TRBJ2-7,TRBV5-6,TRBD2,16,TGTGCCAGCAGCGTGGACGGGACTACTGGGCGGGACGAGCAGTACTTC,CASSVDGTTGRDEQYF
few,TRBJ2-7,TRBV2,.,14,TGTGCCAGCAGTGTTTCCGGGAATGCCTACGAGCAGTACTTC,CASSVSGNAYEQYF
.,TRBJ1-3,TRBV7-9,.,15,TGTGCCAGCAGCTCGGCGGCAGTCTCTGGAAACACCATATATTTT,CASSSAAVSGNTIYF
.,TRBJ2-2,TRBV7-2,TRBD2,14,TGTGCCAGCAGCCCCAGACTAGCGGGAGTCGGTCTGTTTTTT,CASSPRLAGVGLFF
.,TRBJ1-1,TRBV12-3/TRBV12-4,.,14,TGTGCCAGCGGAGGTGGGTTGGGCGGCACTGAAGCTTTCTTT,CASGGGLGGTEAFF
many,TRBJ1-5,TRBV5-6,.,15,TGTGCCAGCAGCTTGAGCGGGGCGAGCAATCAGCCCCAGCATTTT,CASSLSGASNQPQHF
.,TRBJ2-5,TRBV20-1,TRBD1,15,TGCAGTGCCCCTAACAGGGACAGGGGTCGGGAGACCCAGTACTTC,CSAPNRDRGRETQYF
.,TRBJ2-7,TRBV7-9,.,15,TGTGCCAGCAGCTTAGTTGTAATAGGGAATCACGAGCAGTACTTC,CASSLVVIGNHEQYF
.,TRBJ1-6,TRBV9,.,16,TGTGCCAGCAGCGTAGGGAGGACGGGCTATAATTCACCCCTCCACTTT,CASSVGRTGYNSPLHF
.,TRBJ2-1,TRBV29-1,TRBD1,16,TGCAGCGTTGAGAGAGACGGGACAGGGCTGTACAATGAGCAGTTCTTC,CSVERDGTGLYNEQFF
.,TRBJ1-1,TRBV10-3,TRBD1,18,TGTGCCATCGGTTTTGGGCGGCGGACAGGTCGAGAGAACACTGAAGCTTTCTTT,CAIGFGRRTGRENTEAFF